The 14 T cell receptor beta chains reported below all come from one sample, sequenced in a study of identical twins. TCRdb ran MiXCR on the 5' RACE reads and lists one entry per CDR3 protein. This sample has approximately 600,000 distinct CDR3 sequences, with roughly 9.5% found just once. These data also formed part of another study, on yellow fever vaccine responses in identical twins.

The sequencing sample was made of PBMCs. These receptors were obtained from a woman aged 18-29 years in good health.

The DNA of the CDR3 is TGCGCCAGCAGTTTTCGGACAGGGGGGACCTACGAGCAGTACTTC. This translates into CASSFRTGGTYEQYF. This chain links TRBV4-1 with TRBJ2-7; 10 bases fit TRBD1. The V segment lost 6 bases and the J segment 2 bases; nucleotides outside the gene matches: 7. The length of the CDR3 is 15 residues. Germline assignment: CDR1 MGHRA and CDR2 YSYEKL.

This clonotype was picked up many times. This chain connects TRBV5-1 to TRBJ2-7; no definite D call. This CDR3 has 15 residues. CDR1 is SGHRS and CDR2 is YFSETQ in the germline V gene. V dropped 2 bases and J dropped 2 bases, with 14 bases sitting between them. CDR3 sequence: CASSFEPDNAYEQYF. CDR3 sequence (DNA): TGCGCCAGCAGCTTTGAGCCGGATAACGCCTACGAGCAGTACTTC.

This clonotype was recorded at least ten times. The CDR3 loop reads CSVGRTEYYEQYF. As DNA, the CDR3 is TGCAGCGTTGGCCGCACAGAATACTACGAGCAGTACTTC. This rearrangement joins TRBV29-1 to TRBJ2-7, with D unclear. Germline values: CDR1 SQVTM, CDR2 ANQGSEA. The CDR3 loop spans 13 amino acids. V shed 4 bases and J shed 3 bases, with 13 bases lying between them.

In this sample, this clonotype turned up a few times. CDR3 DNA sequence: TGTGCCAGCAGTCCCTGGGGCCTGGGGGAGACCCAGTACTTC. Its protein product is CASSPWGLGETQYF. The rearrangement links TRBV28 to TRBJ2-5; D possibly corresponds to TRBD1 (5 bases). The CDR3 is made up of 14 amino acids. V was clipped by 5 bases and J by 5 bases, with 15 bases between them. Germline-derived CDR1 and CDR2 are MDHEN and SYDVKM. The complete variable domain, with remaining parts taken from reference TRBV28 and TRBJ2-5, reads DVKVTQSSRYLVKRTGEKVFLECVQDMDHENMFWYRQDPGLGLRLIYFSYDVKMKEKGDIPEGYSVSREKKERFSLILESASTNQTSMYLCASSPWGLGETQYFGPGTRLLVL.

This clonotype was seen more than once but under ten times. This chain uses TRBV4-2 with TRBJ2-2; D unresolved. Germline V gene lookup returns CDR1 LGHNA and CDR2 YNFKEQ. This CDR3 is 16 amino acids long. V was cut by 0 bases and J by 1 base, with 9 bases left in between. The CDR3 reads CASSQDHRGNTGELFF. In DNA, the CDR3 is TGTGCCAGCAGCCAAGACCACCGAGGGAACACCGGGGAGCTGTTTTTT.

The chain recombines TRBV14 with TRBJ2-1; 11 bases fit TRBD1. The CDR3 has 18 residues. The V gene end was trimmed by 0 bases and the J gene end by 5 bases; junction bases not matched to a gene: 9. Germline CDR1 and CDR2: SGHDN and FVKESK. For the CDR3, the DNA is TGTGCCAGCAGCCAAGATATAAGGACAGGGGGCTTAAACAATGAGCAGTTCTTC. Translation: CASSQDIRTGGLNNEQFF.

V gene TRBV12-3 or TRBV12-4 combines with J gene TRBJ2-1; D may match TRBD1 or TRBD2 (6 bases each). The CDR3 has 15 residues. V was clipped by 1 base and J by 2 bases, with 9 bases between them. CDR3 protein: CASSLGGAAYNEQFF. In nucleotides, the CDR3 is TGTGCCAGCAGTTTAGGGGGGGCTGCCTACAATGAGCAGTTCTTC.

This clonotype was counted at least ten times. This sequence joins TRBV20-1 and TRBJ2-3; D possibly corresponds to TRBD2 (6 bases). The CDR3 is 13 amino acids. V was trimmed by 7 bases and J by 4 bases, leaving 15 bases between them. Germline V gives CDR1 DFQATT, CDR2 SNEGSKA (reference sequence). The CDR3 here is CSVTSFFPDTQYF. The CDR3 coding sequence is TGCAGTGTTACTAGCTTCTTCCCAGATACGCAGTATTTT.

This clonotype was seen ten or more times. The rearrangement uses TRBV12-3 or TRBV12-4 and TRBJ2-7, with 10 bases aligning to TRBD1. The CDR3 covers 14 residues. V dropped 8 bases and J dropped 3; count of bases not matched to a gene: 7. The CDR3 loop reads CASGPGQGSYEQYF. The CDR3 coding sequence is TGTGCCAGCGGACCGGGACAGGGGAGCTACGAGCAGTACTTC.

This rearrangement joins TRBV27 to TRBJ2-7; 7 bases are shared with TRBD1. This CDR3 region has 14 residues. In germline, CDR1 is MNHEY, CDR2 SMNVEV (reference sequence). V gave up 10 bases and J gave up 3 bases; unmatched junction bases: 12. CDR3: CATKENRDSYEQYF. The CDR3 coding sequence is TGTGCCACAAAGGAGAACAGGGACAGCTACGAGCAGTACTTC.

Ten or more counts support this clonotype. This chain connects TRBV7-9 to TRBJ2-7; D assignment may be TRBD1 or TRBD2 (5 bases each). Germline lookup yields CDR1 SEHNR and CDR2 FQNEAQ (reference sequence). The germline V and J ends were trimmed by 8 bases and 2 bases, with 13 bases remaining between them. This CDR3 is built from 13 residues. The CDR3 loop reads CASEAGTAYEQYF. DNA for the CDR3: TGTGCCAGCGAAGCCGGGACGGCCTACGAGCAGTACTTC.

The V and J genes are TRBV11-2 and TRBJ2-3, with a tentative D call TRBD2 (5 bases). Germline values: CDR1 SGHAT, CDR2 FQNNGV. CDR3 length equals 15 residues. V lost 4 bases, J lost 2 bases, and 13 bases lay in between. In DNA form, the CDR3 reads TGTGCCAGCAGCTCCGTTTGGACTGACACAGATACGCAGTATTTT. Protein: CASSSVWTDTDTQYF.

The chain carries TRBV2 and TRBJ2-7; TRBD2 agrees at 7 bases. The CDR3 is made up of 15 amino acids. Germline-derived CDR1 and CDR2 are SNHLY and FYNNEI. The V and J ends lost 5 bases and 3 bases, in that order; junction bases with no gene match: 10. This chain's CDR3 is CASSLGPSGVYEQYF. Here the CDR3 DNA reads TGTGCCAGCAGTCTCGGACCTAGCGGCGTCTACGAGCAGTACTTC.

This clonotype was recorded many times. The chain is built from TRBV12-3 or TRBV12-4 and TRBJ2-1, with 7 bases lining up with TRBD1. V was clipped by 5 bases and J by 4 bases; unmatched bases: 8. CDR3 length: 15 residues. CDR3 amino acids: CASSHWGTEYNEQFF. The CDR3 nucleotides read TGTGCCAGCAGTCACTGGGGGACAGAATACAATGAGCAGTTCTTC.